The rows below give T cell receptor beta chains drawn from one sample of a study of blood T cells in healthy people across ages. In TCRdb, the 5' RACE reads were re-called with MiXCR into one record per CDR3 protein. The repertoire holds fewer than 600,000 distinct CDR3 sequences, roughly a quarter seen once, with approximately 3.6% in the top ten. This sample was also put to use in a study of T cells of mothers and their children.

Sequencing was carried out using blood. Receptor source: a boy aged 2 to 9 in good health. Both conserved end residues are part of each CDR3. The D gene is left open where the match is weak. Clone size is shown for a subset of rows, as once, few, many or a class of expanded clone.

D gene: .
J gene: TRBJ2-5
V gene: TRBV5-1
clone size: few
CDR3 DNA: TGCGCCAGCAGCTTGGAATACGGAGAGACCCAGTACTTC
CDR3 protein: CASSLEYGETQYF

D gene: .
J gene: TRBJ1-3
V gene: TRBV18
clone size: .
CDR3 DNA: TGTGCCATCCAGGACACCTCTGGAAACACCATATATTTT
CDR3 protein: CAIQDTSGNTIYF

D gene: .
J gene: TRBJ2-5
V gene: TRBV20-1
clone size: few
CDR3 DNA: TGCAGTGCTAGAGAGGTTAACTTACAAGAGACCCAGTACTTC
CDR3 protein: CSAREVNLQETQYF

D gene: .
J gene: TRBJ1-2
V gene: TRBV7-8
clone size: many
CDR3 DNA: TGTGCCAGCAGCTTAACTGCGGGGGGCGCGGGATATGGCTACACCTTC
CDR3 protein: CASSLTAGGAGYGYTF

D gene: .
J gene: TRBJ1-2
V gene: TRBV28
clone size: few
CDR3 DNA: TGTGCCAGCAGCTCACCTAGAGAGGGCCCCAACTATGGCTACACCTTC
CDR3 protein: CASSSPREGPNYGYTF

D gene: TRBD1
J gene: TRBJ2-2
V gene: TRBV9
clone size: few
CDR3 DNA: TGTGCCAGCAGCGTGCTCCCTACAGGGGGCAGAACCGGGGAGCTGTTTTTT
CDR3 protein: CASSVLPTGGRTGELFF

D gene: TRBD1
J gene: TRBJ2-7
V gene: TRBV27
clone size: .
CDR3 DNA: TGTGCCACTACTGCCCGGGACAGGGGGATCTACGAGCAGTACTTC
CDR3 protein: CATTARDRGIYEQYF

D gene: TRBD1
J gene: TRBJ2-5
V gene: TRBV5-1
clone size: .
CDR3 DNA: TGCGCCAGCAGCCCAAAACCGCCGGGACAGGGAGGGGAGACCCAGTACTTC
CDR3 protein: CASSPKPPGQGGETQYF

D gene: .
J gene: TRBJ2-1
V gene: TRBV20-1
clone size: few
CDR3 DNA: TGCAGTGCTAGGAGCCCACCCCGGGCGGGATCTTTCAGGGGGGCCTCCAATGAGCAGTTCTTC
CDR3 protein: CSARSPPRAGSFRGASNEQFF

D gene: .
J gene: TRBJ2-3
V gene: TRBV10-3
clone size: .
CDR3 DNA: TGTGCCGCCAGGGGCAGCAGGGGGGAAAGCACAGATACGCAGTATTTT
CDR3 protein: CAARGSRGESTDTQYF

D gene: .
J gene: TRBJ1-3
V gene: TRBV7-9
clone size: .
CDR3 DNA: TGTGCCAGCAGCTTATCTCCGGGAGCTCCGCCGGGAAACACCATATATTTT
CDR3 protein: CASSLSPGAPPGNTIYF

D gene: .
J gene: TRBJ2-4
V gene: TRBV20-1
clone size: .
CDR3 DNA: TGCAGTGCTAGAACCCCTCCGGGAAACATTCAGTACTTC
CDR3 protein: CSARTPPGNIQYF

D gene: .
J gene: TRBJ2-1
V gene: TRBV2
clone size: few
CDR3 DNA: TGTGCCAGCATGTTACTAGCCAATGAGCAGTTCTTC
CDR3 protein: CASMLLANEQFF

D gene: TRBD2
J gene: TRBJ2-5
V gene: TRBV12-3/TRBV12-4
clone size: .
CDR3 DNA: TGTGCCAGCAGCTCCGGTGGGCTAGCGGACAAGTACTTC
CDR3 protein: CASSSGGLADKYF

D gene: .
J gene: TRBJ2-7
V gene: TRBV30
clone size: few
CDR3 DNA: TGTGCCTGGAGCGTCCGACAGGACTACGAGCAGTACTTC
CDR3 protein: CAWSVRQDYEQYF

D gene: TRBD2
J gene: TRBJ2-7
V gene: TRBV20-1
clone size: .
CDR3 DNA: TGCAGTGCTCTTCAGCGGGGGGCTTCCTACGAGCAGTACTTC
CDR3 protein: CSALQRGASYEQYF

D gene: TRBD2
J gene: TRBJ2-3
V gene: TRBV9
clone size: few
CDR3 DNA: TGTGCCAGCAGCGGCGTATTGGCGGGAGGTAGCACAGATACGCAGTATTTT
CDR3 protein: CASSGVLAGGSTDTQYF

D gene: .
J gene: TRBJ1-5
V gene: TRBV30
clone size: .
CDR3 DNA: TGTGCCTGGAGTGTATCGGTACAGGGAGGTAGCAATCAGCCCCAGCATTTT
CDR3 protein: CAWSVSVQGGSNQPQHF

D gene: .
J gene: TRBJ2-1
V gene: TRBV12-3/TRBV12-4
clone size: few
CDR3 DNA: TGTGCCAGCGTCACAGGTTACAATGAGCAGTTCTTC
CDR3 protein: CASVTGYNEQFF

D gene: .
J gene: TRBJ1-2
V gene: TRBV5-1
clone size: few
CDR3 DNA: TGCGCCAGCAGCCCCCGATCGGGAAACTATGGCTACACCTTC
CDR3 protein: CASSPRSGNYGYTF

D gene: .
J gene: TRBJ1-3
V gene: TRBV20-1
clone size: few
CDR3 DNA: TGCAGTGCTAGAGATGACAGAACTGGAAACACCATATATTTT
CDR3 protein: CSARDDRTGNTIYF

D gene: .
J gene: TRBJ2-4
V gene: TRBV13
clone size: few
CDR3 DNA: TGTGCCAGCACCCTTGGGGGGGGCGAAGGGTACATTCAGTACTTC
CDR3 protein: CASTLGGGEGYIQYF

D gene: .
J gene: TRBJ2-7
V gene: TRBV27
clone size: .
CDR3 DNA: TGTGCCAGCAGCACTAGGGACGGATCCTACGAGCAGTACTTC
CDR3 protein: CASSTRDGSYEQYF

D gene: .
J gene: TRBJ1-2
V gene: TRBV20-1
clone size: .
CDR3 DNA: TGCAGTGCTAGATGTGGGGGGGCGCATGGCTACACCTTC
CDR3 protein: CSARCGGAHGYTF

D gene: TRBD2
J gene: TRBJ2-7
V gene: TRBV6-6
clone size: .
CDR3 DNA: TGTGCCAGCAGTTCCCGGGCGGGAGGGCCCTACGAGCAGTACTTC
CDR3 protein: CASSSRAGGPYEQYF

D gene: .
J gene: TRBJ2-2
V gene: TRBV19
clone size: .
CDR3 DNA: TGTGCCAGTTCCGTATACTATGGGGAGCTGTTTTTT
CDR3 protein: CASSVYYGELFF

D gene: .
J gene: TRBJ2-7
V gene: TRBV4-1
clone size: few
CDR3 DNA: TGCGCCAGCAGCCCAGGAGGGACCGAGCAGTACTTC
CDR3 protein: CASSPGGTEQYF

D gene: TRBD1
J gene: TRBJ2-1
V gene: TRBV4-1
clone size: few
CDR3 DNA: TGCGCCAGCAGATGGGACAGGGGGGAAAATGAGCAGTTCTTC
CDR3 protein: CASRWDRGENEQFF

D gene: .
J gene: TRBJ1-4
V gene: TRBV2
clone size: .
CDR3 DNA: TGTGCCAGCAGTGAAGGGGGGCTCTACGGTGAAAAACTGTTTTTT
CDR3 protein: CASSEGGLYGEKLFF